This T cell receptor beta chain was documented in a study of cytomegalovirus exposure and HLA in healthy donors. Per germline, CDR1 LGHNA and CDR2 YSLEER. The CDR3 spans 16 residues. V was pared by 0 bases and J by 6 bases, with 6 bases of the junction left unmatched. The primer mix had 60 Vbeta and 13 Jbeta primers. Assay used: immunoSEQ multiplex PCR; TCRdb lists only in-frame clones, some missing. The sample includes 59,000 or so clones, roughly 87% of them seen just once. The chain recombines TRBV4-3 with TRBJ2-2, with 8 positions matching TRBD2. The source material was PBMCs. The receptor comes from a female donor in good health and CMV-seronegative. CDR3 nucleotide sequence: TGCGCCAGCAGCCAAGATGCGGGAGGAACGGCCGGGGAGCTGTTTTTT. Protein sequence: CASSQDAGGTAGELFF.